This T cell receptor beta chain was captured in a study of Graves' ophthalmopathy and Graves' hyperthyroidism. The CDR3 sequence is 14 residues long. Germline V lookup: CDR1 MNHNS, CDR2 SASEGT. The V gene lost 7 bases and the J gene lost 0 bases, with 13 bases spanning the gap. Amplification of TCR beta CDR3 regions used RNA transcripts. The first-round RT-PCR employed HTBI primers together with the Qiagen OneStep RT-PCR kit. A multiplex PCR was then performed as the second round. Each CDR3 protein gets one entry after TCRdb re-called the multiplex PCR reads with MiXCR. The data contain 500,000 to 700,000 distinct CDR3 sequences, about a fifth of them singletons. Orbital computed tomography, thyroid ultrasound, TRAb, serum thyroxine and clinical symptoms formed the basis of diagnosis.

This clonotype was obtained from a woman under 30 with stable Graves' hyperthyroidism. Some clones in this sample may be carry-over from other donors' samples. The sequenced material came from peripheral blood. The V call is TRBV6-1, the J call TRBJ2-7; no firm D call. In DNA form, the CDR3 reads TGTGCCAGCATGGGCGACGGCCTCTCCTACGAGCAGTACTTC. This translates into CASMGDGLSYEQYF.